Ten or more counts support the clone carrying this T cell receptor beta chain. TCRdb fed the RT-PCR reads into MiXCR, producing one record per CDR3 protein. Counted here are about 780,000 distinct CDR3 sequences, 18% occurring once; the ten biggest clones make up roughly a tenth. These data come from a study of response to subunit inactivated influenza vaccine. This CDR3 is 11 amino acids long. Trimming shortened V by 8 bases and J by 7 bases, and 9 bases separated the two germline ends. The chain recombines TRBV12-3 or TRBV12-4 with TRBJ2-1; a weak D match, TRBD2 (5 bases). The input for sequencing was PBMCs from blood, taken around 5 days after vaccination. The clonotype comes from a middle-aged man who received an inactivated influenza vaccine. CDR3 loop: CASGSGNEQFF. CDR3 DNA sequence: TGTGCCAGCGGAAGCGGAAATGAGCAGTTCTTC.